This T cell receptor (beta chain) was sequenced in a study of blood T cell repertoires in COVID-19. Study summary: T cells, B-cell-depleted T cells, or PBMCs provided the cDNA or gDNA that served as material.

Per the original data handling: Counts of nucleated cells, estimated from reference gene primer amplification, were obtained. Data came from immunoSEQ multiplex PCR; TCRdb stores just in-frame clones and leaves some out. V, J and clone size reflect that table, while D and trimming were determined from the DNA. The table lists some 190,000 clones, 80% to 85% of them singletons, with 15% to 20% in the top ten. The germline V gene encodes CDR1 KGHSH and CDR2 LQKENI. The CDR3 is 13 residues long. V lost 0 bases and J lost 7, with 7 bases in between. This clone turned up a few times. The chain is built from TRBV18 and TRBJ2-1, with D unclear. The specimen sequenced was peripheral blood. The sequence was obtained from a human donor in a cohort sampled during active COVID-19. The CDR3 region is CASSPPSLNEQFF. CDR3 in DNA: TGTGCCAGCTCACCACCTAGCCTTAATGAGCAGTTCTTC.